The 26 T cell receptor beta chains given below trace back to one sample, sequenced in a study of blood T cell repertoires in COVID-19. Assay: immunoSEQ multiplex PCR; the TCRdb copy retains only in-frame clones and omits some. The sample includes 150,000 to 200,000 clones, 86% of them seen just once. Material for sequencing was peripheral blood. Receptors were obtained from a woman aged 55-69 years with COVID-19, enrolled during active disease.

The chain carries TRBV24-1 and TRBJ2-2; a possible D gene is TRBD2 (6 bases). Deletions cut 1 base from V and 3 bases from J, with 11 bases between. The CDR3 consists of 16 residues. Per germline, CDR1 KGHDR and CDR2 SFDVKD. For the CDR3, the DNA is TGTGCCACCAGTGATTTCGTTAGCGGTTACACCGGGGAGCTGTTTTTT. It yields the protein CATSDFVSGYTGELFF.

The CDR3 loop is CASSQTRSTDTQYF. The CDR3 DNA reads as TGTGCCAGCAGTCAAACCAGAAGCACAGATACGCAGTATTTT. The rearrangement links TRBV6-5 to TRBJ2-3; D is unresolved. The V gene's germline CDR1 is MNHEY and CDR2 SVGAGI. Trimming took 5 bases from V and 0 from J, leaving 9 bases between them. This CDR3 has 14 residues.

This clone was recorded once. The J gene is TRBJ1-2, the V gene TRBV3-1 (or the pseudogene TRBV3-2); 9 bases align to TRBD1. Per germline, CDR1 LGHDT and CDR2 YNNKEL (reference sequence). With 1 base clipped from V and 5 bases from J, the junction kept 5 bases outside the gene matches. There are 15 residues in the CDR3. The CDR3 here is CASSQVGTGRYGYTF. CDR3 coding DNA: TGTGCCAGCAGCCAAGTCGGGACAGGGCGGTATGGCTACACCTTC.

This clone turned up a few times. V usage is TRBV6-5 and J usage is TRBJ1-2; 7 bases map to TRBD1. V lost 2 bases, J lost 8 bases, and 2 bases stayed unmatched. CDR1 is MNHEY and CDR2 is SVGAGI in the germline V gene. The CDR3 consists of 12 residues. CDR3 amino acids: CASSYRGHGYTF. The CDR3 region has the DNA TGTGCCAGCAGTTACAGGGGGCACGGCTACACCTTC.

In DNA, the CDR3 is TGTGCCAGCAGACCTCCCGACAGGGGTGGGGGCTACACCTTC. It codes for CASRPPDRGGGYTF. The chain has TRBV5-4 and TRBJ1-2, with 8 positions matching TRBD1. Germline CDR1 reads SGHNT; CDR2 reads YYREEE (reference sequence). V was pared by 5 bases and J by 8 bases, with 11 bases of the junction left unmatched. The CDR3 totals 14 residues.

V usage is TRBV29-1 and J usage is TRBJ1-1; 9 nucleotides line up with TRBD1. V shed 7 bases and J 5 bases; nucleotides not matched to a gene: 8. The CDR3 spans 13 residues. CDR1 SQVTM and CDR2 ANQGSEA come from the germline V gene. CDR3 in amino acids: CSGHRGPQTEAFF. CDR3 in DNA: TGCAGCGGTCACAGGGGGCCCCAGACTGAAGCTTTCTTT.

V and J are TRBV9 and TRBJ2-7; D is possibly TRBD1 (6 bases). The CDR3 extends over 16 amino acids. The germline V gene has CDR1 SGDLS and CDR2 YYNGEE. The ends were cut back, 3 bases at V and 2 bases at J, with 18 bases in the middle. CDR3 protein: CASSADGRDTPYEQYF. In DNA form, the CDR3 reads TGTGCCAGCAGCGCCGATGGCCGGGACACTCCCTACGAGCAGTACTTC.

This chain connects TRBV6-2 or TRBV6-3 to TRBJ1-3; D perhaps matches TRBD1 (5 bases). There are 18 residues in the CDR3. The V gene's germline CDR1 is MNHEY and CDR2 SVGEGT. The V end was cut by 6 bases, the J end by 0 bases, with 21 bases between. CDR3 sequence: CASSLGPKTASSGNTIYF. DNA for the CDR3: TGTGCCAGCAGCCTCGGGCCCAAGACAGCCAGCTCTGGAAACACCATATATTTT.

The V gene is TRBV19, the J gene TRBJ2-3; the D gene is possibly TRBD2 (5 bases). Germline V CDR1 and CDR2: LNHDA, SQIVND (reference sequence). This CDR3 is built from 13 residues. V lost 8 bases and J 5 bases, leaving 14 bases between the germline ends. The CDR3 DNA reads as TGTGCCAGTGGTACGGGGATTTTAGATACGCAGTATTTT. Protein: CASGTGILDTQYF.

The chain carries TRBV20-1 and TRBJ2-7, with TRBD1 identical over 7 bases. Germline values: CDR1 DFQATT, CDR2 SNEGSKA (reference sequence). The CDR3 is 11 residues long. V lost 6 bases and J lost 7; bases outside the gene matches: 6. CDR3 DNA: TGCAGTGCAAACAGGGGCCCAGAGCAGTACTTC. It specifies CSANRGPEQYF.

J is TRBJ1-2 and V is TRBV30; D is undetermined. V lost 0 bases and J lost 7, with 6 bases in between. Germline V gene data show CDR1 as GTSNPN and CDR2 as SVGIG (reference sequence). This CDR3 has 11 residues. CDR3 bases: TGTGCCTGGAGTGTGCCCGGTGGCTACACCTTC. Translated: CAWSVPGGYTF.

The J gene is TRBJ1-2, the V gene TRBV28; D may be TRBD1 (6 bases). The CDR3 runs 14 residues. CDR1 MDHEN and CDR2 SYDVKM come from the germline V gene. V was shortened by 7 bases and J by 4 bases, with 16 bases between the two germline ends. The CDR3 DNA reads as TGTGCCAGCATCGAGGGGGGGGCTGGCTATGGCTACACCTTC. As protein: CASIEGGAGYGYTF.

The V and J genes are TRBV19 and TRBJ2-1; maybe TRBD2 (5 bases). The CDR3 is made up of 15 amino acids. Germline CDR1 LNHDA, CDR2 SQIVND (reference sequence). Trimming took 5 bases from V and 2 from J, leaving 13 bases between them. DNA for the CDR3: TGTGCCAGTAGTCCTACTAGTTCCCCCTACAATGAGCAGTTCTTC. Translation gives CASSPTSSPYNEQFF.

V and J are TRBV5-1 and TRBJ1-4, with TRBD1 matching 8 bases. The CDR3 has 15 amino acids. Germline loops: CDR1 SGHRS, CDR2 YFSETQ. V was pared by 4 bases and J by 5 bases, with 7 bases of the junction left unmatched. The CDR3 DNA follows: TGCGCCAGCAGCCCCCGACAGGGGAACAATGAAAAACTGTTTTTT. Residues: CASSPRQGNNEKLFF.

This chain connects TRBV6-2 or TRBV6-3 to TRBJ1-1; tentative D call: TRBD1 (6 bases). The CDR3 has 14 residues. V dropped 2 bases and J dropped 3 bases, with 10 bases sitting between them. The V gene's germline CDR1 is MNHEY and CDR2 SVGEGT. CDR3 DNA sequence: TGTGCCAGCAGTTACCAAACAGGGCACACTGAAGCTTTCTTT. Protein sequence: CASSYQTGHTEAFF.

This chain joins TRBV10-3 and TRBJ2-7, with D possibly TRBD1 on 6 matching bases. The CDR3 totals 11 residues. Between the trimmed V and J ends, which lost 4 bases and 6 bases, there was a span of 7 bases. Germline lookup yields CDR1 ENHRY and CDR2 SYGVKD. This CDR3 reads CAISAGVEQYF. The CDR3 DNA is TGTGCCATCAGTGCAGGGGTCGAGCAGTACTTC.

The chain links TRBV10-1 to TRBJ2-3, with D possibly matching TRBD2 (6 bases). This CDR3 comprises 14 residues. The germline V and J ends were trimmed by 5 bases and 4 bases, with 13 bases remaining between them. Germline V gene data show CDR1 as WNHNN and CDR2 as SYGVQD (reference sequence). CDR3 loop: CASSTGLPADTQYF. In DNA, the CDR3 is TGCGCCAGCAGTACGGGACTCCCAGCAGATACGCAGTATTTT.

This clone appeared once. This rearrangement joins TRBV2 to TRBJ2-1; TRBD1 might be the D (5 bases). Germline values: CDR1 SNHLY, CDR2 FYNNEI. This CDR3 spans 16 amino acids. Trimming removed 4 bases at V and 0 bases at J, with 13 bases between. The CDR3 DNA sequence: TGTGCCAGCAGTGGATCCCCAGGGCTCTCCTACAATGAGCAGTTCTTC. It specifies CASSGSPGLSYNEQFF.

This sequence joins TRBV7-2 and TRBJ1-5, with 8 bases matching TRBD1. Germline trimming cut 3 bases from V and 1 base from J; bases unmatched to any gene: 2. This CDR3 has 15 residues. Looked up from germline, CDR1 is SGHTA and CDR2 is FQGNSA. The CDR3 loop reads CASSFTGGSNQPQHF. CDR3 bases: TGTGCCAGCAGCTTTACAGGGGGGAGCAATCAGCCCCAGCATTTT. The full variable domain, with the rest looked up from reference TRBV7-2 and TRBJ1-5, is GAGVSQSPSNKVTEKGKDVELRCDPISGHTALYWYRQSLGQGLEFLIYFQGNSAPDKSGLPSDRFSAERTGGSVSTLTIQRTQQEDSAVYLCASSFTGGSNQPQHFGDGTRLSIL.

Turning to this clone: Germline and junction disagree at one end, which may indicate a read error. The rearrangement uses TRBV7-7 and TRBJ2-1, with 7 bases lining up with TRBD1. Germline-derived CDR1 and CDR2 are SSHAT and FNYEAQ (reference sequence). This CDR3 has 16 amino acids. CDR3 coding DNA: TGTGCTAGCAGTTCCAATACAGGGGCCGCCTACAATGAGCAGTTCTTC. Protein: CASSSNTGAAYNEQFF.

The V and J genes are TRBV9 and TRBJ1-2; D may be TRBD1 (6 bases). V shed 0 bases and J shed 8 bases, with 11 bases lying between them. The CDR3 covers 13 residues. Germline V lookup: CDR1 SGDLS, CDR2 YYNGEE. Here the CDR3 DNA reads TGTGCCAGCAGCGTAGCGAGGGGACACGGCTACACCTTC. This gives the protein CASSVARGHGYTF.

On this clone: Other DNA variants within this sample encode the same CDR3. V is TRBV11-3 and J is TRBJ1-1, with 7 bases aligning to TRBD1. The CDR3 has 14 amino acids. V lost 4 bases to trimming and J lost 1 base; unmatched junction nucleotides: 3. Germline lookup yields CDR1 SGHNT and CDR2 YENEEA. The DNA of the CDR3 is TGTGCCAGCAGCTCCCGACAGGGGAACACTGAAGCTTTCTTT. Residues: CASSSRQGNTEAFF.

The CDR3 sequence: CASSPWDRGEKLFF. CDR3 nucleotides: TGTGCCAGCAGTCCCTGGGATCGGGGAGAAAAACTGTTTTTT. The J gene is TRBJ1-4, the V gene TRBV27; no clear D gene. CDR3 length equals 14 residues. Trimming shortened V by 5 bases and J by 8 bases, and 15 bases separated the two germline ends. Germline V gene sequence: CDR1 MNHEY, CDR2 SMNVEV (reference sequence). The full variable domain, its missing parts supplied by reference TRBV27 and TRBJ1-4, is EAQVTQNPRYLITVTGKKLTVTCSQNMNHEYMSWYRQDPGLGLRQIYYSMNVEVTDKGDVPEGYKVSRKEKRNFPLILESPSPNQTSLYFCASSPWDRGEKLFFGSGTQLSVL.

The CDR3 nucleotides are TGCGCCAGCAGCCATACAGGGGGCAGGGGCAGTATGAACACTGAAGCTTTCTTT. It yields the protein CASSHTGGRGSMNTEAFF. V is TRBV4-1 and J is TRBJ1-1, with 9 bases aligning to TRBD1. CDR3 length: 18 amino acids. V lost 3 bases, J lost 0 bases, and 11 bases stayed unmatched. CDR1 MGHRA and CDR2 YSYEKL come from the germline V gene.

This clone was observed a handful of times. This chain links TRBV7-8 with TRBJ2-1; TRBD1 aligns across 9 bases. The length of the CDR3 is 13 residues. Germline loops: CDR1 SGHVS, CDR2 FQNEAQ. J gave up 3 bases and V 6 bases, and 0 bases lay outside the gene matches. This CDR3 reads CASRDRGYNEQFF. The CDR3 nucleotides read TGTGCCAGCAGGGACAGGGGCTACAATGAGCAGTTCTTC.

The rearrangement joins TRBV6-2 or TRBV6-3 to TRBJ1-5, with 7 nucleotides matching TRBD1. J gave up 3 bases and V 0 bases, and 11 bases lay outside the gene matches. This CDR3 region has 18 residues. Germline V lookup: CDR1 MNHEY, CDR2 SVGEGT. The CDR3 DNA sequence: TGTGCCAGCAGTTACTCCCTGACAGGGCGACCGGACAATCAGCCCCAGCATTTT. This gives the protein CASSYSLTGRPDNQPQHF.